This T cell receptor beta chain was profiled in a study of blood T cell repertoires in COVID-19. Study context: Acute and convalescent COVID-19 specimens originated in the United States, Italy and Spain.

As handled by the study authors: Amplification of reference gene primers provided the estimated nucleated cell counts. Only in-frame clones appear in the TCRdb table, and some are missing; sequencing was by immunoSEQ multiplex PCR. That table is the source of V, J and clone size, and D and trimming were worked out from the DNA. The profile shows nearly 95,000 clones, 74% of them singletons. This clone was observed a handful of times. V gave up 4 bases and J gave up 3 bases, with 11 bases separating them. CDR3 length equals 13 residues. The germline V gene encodes CDR1 SGHRS and CDR2 YFSETQ. The material sequenced was peripheral blood. This TCR came from a man aged 70 or older with COVID-19, enrolled during active disease. The genes are TRBV5-1 and TRBJ2-7, with D possibly being TRBD2 (6 bases). In nucleotides, the CDR3 is TGCGCCAGCAGCGGGGAGGTCTACTACGAGCAGTACTTC. The encoded protein is CASSGEVYYEQYF.